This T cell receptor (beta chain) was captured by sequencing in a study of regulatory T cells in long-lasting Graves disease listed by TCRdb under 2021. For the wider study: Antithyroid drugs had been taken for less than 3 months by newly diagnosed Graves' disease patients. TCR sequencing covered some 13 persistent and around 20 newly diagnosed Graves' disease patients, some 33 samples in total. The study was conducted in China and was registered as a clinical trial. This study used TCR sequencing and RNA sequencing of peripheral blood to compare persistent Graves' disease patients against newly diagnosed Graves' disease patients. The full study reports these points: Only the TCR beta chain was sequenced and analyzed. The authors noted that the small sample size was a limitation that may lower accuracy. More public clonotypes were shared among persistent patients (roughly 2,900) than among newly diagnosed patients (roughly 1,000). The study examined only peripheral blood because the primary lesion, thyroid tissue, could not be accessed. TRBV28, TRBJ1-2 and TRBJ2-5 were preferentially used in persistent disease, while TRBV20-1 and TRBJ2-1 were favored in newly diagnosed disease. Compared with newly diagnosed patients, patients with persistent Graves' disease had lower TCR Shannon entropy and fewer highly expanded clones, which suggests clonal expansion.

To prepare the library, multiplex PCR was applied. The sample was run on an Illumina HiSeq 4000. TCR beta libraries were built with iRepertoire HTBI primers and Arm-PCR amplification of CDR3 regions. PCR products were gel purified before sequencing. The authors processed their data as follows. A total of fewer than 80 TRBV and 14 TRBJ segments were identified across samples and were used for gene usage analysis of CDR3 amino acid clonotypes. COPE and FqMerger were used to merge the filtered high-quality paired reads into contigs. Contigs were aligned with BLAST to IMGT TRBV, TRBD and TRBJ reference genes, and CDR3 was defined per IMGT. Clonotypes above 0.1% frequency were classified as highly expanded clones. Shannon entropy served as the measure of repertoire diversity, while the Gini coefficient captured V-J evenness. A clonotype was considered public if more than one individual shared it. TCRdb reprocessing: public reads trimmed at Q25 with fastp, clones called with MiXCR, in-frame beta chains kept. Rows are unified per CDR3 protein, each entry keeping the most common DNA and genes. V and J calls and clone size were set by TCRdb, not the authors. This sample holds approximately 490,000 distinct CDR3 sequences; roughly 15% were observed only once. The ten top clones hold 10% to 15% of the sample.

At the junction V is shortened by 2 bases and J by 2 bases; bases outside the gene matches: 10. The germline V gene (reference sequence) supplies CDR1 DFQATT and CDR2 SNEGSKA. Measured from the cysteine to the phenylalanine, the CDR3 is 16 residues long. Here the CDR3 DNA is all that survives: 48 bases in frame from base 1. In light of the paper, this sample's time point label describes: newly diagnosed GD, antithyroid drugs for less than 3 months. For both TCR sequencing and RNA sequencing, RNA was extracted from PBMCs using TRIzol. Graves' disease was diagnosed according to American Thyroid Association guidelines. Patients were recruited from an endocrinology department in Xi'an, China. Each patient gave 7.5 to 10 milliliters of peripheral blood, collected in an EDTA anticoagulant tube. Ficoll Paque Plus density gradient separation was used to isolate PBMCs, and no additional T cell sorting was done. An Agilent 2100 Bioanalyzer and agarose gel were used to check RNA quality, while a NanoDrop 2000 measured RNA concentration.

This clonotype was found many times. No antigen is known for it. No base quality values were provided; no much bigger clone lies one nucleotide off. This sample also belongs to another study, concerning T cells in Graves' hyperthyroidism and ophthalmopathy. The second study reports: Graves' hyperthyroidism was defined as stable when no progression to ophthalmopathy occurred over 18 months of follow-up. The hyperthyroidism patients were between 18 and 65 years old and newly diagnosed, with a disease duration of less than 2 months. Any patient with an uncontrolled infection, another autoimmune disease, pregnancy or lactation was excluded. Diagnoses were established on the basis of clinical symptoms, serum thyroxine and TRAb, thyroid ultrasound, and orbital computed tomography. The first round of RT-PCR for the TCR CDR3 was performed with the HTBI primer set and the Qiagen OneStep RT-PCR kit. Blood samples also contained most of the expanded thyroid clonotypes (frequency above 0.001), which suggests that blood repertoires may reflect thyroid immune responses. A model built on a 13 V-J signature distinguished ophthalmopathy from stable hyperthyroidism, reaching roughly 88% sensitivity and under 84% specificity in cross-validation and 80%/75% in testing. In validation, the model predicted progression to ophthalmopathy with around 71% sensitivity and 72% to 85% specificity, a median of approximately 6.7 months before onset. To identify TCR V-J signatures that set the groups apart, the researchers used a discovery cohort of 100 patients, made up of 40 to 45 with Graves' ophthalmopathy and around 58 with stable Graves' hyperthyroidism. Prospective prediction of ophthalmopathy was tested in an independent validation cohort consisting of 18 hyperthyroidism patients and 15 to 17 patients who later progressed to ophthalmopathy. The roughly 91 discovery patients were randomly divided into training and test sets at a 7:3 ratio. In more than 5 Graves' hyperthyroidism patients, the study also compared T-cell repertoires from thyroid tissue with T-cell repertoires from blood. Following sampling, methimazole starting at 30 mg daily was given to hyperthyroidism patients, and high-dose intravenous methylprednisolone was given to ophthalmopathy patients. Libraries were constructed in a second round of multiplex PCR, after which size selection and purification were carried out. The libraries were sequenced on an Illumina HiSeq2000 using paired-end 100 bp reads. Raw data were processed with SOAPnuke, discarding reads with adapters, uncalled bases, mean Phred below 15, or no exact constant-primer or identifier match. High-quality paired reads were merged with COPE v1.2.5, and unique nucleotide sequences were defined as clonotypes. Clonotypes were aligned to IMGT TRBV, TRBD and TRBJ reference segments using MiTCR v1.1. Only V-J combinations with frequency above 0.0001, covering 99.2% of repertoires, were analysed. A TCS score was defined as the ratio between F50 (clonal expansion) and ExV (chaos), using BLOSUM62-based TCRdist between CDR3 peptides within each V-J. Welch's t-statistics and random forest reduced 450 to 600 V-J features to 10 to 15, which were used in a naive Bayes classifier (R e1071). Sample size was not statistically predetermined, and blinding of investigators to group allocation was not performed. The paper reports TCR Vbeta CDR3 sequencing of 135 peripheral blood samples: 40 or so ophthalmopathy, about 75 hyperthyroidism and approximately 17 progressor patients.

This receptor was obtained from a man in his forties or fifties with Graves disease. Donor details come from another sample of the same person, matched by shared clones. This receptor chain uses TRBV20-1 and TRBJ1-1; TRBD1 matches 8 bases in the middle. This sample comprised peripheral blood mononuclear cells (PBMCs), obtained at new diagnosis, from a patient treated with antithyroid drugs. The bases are TGCAGTGCTAGAAACTCCGGGACAGGTCTTAACACTGAAGCTTTCTTT. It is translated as CSARNSGTGLNTEAFF.